This TCR beta chain was recorded in a study of metastatic and nonmetastatic thyroid tumors. As for the study in general: Blood and tumor or nodule tissue repertoires from malignant and benign thyroid patients were compared. Whole-study results and caveats: Relative to benign nodules, malignant thyroid tumors were reportedly characterized by significantly elevated TCR beta diversity in blood and tumor.

V dropped 4 bases and J dropped 6; count of bases not matched to a gene: 8. Germline CDR1 is DFQATT and CDR2 is SNEGSKA (reference sequence). CDR3 length: 13 residues. TCRdb re-processed the PCR reads through MiXCR. The profile shows around 24,000 clones, 21% of them singletons. With respect to this clone: Antigen specificity is unknown.

The entire patient cohort was treatment-naive prior to thyroid surgery. The rearrangement joins TRBV20-1 to TRBJ1-2; 7 nucleotides align to TRBD1. Sequencing was performed on blood. This clonotype was sampled from a male donor with papillary thyroid cancer or a benign thyroid nodule (not recorded which). Some clones in this sample may be carry-over from other donors' samples. The CDR3 protein is CSAIPDRVDGYTF. The CDR3 bases are TGCAGTGCTATTCCCGACAGGGTGGATGGCTACACCTTC.